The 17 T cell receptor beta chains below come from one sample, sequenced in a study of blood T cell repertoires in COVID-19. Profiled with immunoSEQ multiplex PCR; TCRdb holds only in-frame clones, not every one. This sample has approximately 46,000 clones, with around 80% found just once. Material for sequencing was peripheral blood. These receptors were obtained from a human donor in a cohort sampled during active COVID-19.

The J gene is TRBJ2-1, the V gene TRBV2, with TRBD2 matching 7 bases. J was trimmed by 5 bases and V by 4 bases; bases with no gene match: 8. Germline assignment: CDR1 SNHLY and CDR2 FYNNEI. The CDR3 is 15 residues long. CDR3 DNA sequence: TGTGCCAGCAGTGTCCCAGCGGGACTAAACAATGAGCAGTTCTTC. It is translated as CASSVPAGLNNEQFF.

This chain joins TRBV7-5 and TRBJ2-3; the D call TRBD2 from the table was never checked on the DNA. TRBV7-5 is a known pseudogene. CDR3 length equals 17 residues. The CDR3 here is CARSLVDSGRSTDTQYF. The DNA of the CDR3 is TGTGCCAGAAGCTTAGTGGATAGCGGGAGGAGCACAGATACGCAGTATTTT.

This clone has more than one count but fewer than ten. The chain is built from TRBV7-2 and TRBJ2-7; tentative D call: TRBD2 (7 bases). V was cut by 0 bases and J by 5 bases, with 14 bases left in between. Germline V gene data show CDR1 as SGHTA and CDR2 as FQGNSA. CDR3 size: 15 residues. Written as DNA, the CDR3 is TGTGCCAGCAGCTTAGCGTTTGGCGGGGGCCACGAGCAGTACTTC. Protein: CASSLAFGGGHEQYF.

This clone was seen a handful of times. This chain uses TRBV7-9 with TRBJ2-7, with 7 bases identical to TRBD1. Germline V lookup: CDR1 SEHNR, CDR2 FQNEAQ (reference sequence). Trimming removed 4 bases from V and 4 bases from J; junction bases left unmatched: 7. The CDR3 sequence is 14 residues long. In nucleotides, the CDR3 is TGTGCCAGCAGCTCAGACAGGGTGGGTTACGAGCAGTACTTC. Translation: CASSSDRVGYEQYF.

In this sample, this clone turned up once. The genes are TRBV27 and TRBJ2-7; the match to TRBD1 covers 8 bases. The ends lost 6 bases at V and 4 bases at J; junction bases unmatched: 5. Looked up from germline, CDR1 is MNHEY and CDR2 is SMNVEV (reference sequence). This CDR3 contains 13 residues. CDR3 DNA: TGTGCCAGCAGGGCAGGGGGCCGGTACGAGCAGTACTTC. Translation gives CASRAGGRYEQYF.

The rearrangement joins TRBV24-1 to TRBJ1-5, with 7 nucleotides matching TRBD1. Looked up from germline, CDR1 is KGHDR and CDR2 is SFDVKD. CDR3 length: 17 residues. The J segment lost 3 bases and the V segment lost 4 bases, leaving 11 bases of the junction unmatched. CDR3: CATSDATGAPFNQPQHF. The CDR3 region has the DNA TGTGCCACCAGTGACGCAACAGGGGCCCCTTTCAATCAGCCCCAGCATTTT.

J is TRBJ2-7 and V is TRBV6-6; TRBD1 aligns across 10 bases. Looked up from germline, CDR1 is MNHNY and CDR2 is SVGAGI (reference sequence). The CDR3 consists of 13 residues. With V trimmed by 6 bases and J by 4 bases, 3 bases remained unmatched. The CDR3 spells CASRDRGKYEQYF. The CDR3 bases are TGTGCCAGCAGGGACAGGGGGAAATACGAGCAGTACTTC.

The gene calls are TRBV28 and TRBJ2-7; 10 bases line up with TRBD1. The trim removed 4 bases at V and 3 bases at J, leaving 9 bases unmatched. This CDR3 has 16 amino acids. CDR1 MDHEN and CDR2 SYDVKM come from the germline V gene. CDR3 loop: CASSSTGQGSGYEQYF. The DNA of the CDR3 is TGTGCCAGCAGTTCCACGGGACAGGGGAGCGGCTACGAGCAGTACTTC.

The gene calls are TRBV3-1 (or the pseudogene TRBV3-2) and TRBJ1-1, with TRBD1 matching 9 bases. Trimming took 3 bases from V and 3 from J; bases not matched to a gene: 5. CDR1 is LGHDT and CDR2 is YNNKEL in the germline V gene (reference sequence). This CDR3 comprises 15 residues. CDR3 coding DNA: TGTGCCAGCAGCCACTCCCGGACAGGGGACACTGAAGCTTTCTTT. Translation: CASSHSRTGDTEAFF.

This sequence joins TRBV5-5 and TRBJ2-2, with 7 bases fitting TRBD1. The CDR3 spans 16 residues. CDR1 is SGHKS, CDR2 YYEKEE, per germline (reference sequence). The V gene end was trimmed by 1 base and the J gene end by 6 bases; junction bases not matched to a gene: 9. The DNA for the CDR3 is TGTGCCAGCAGCTTGAGGAACAGGGGATGGTCCGGGGAGCTGTTTTTT. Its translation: CASSLRNRGWSGELFF.

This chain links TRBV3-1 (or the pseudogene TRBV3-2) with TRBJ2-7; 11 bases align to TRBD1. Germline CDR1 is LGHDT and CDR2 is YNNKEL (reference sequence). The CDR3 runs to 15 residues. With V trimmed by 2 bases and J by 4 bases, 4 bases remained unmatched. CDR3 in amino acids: CASSQSGQGAYEQYF. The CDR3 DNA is TGTGCCAGCAGCCAATCAGGACAGGGGGCTTACGAGCAGTACTTC.

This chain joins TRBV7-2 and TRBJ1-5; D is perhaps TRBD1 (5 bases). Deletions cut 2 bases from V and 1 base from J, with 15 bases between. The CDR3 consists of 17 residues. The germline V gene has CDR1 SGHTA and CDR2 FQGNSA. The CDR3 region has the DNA TGTGCCAGCAGCTTATCGGGGGGTATTACGAGCAATCAGCCCCAGCATTTT. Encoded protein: CASSLSGGITSNQPQHF. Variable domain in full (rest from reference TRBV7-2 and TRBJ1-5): GAGVSQSPSNKVTEKGKDVELRCDPISGHTALYWYRQSLGQGLEFLIYFQGNSAPDKSGLPSDRFSAERTGGSVSTLTIQRTQQEDSAVYLCASSLSGGITSNQPQHFGDGTRLSIL.

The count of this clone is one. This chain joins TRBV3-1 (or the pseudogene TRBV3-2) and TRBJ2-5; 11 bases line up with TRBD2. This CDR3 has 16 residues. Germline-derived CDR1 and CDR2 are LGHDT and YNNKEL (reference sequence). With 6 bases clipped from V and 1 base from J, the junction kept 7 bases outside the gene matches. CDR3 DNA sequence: TGTGCCAGCAGTCGTCGGACTAGCGGGTTCCAAGAGACCCAGTACTTC. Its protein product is CASSRRTSGFQETQYF.

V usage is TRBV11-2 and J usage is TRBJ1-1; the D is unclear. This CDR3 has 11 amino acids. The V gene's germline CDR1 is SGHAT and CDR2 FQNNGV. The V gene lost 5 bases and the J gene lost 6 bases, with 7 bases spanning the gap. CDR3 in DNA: TGTGCCAGCAGCCCCTTTGCTGAAGCTTTCTTT. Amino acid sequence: CASSPFAEAFF.

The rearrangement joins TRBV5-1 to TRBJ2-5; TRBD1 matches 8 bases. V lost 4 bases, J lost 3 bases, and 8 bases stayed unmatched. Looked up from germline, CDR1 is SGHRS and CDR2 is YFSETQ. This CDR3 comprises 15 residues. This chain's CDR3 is CASSKTGTGEETQYF. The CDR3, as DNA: TGCGCCAGCAGCAAAACCGGGACAGGCGAAGAGACCCAGTACTTC.

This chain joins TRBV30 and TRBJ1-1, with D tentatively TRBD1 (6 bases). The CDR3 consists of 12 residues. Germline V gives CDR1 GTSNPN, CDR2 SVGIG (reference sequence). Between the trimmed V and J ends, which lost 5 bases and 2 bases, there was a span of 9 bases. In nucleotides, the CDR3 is TGTGCCTGGCAACAGGGAAACACTGAAGCTTTCTTT. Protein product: CAWQQGNTEAFF.

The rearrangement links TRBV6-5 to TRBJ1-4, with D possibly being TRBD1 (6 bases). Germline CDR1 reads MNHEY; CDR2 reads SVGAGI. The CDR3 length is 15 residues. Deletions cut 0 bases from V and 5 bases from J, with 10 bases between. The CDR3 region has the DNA TGTGCCAGCAGTTACTCTGAGAGGGGGAATGAAAAACTGTTTTTT. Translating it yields CASSYSERGNEKLFF.